The T cell receptor (beta chain) described here comes from a study of cytomegalovirus exposure and HLA in healthy donors. Vbeta (60) and Jbeta (13) primers were used in the PCR. This table comes from immunoSEQ multiplex PCR, and its TCRdb copy is limited to in-frame clones, with some not included. The sample consists of roughly 120,000 clones, more than 80% of them appearing once. Trimming cost V 5 bases and J 5 bases, with 17 bases left between them. The CDR3 consists of 15 residues. Germline V CDR1 and CDR2: SGHRS, YFSETQ. The TCR originated in a man in his forties in good health and CMV-seronegative. Sequencing was done on a sample of PBMCs. This chain joins TRBV5-1 and TRBJ1-5; tentatively, D is TRBD1 (5 bases). The CDR3 here is CASSLAGTSDQPQHF. CDR3 coding DNA: TGCGCCAGCAGTCTAGCAGGGACTTCCGATCAGCCCCAGCATTTT.